A single sample is the source of the 26 T cell receptor beta chains below, sequenced in a study of blood T cells in healthy people across ages. The second PCR ran roughly 7 to 12 cycles with a sample-barcoded 5' primer and J-beta primers. TCRdb reprocessed the 5' RACE reads via MiXCR and lists one record per CDR3 protein. Among under 1 million distinct CDR3 sequences listed, 44% were seen once. Sample: blood. Receptor source: a man in his sixties in good health.

This chain joins TRBV12-3 or TRBV12-4 and TRBJ1-1; no clear D. CDR3 length equals 15 residues. With 5 bases removed from V and 0 bases from J, the gap between germline ends came to 13 bases. CDR3 protein: CASSLGGFMNTEAFF. The DNA for the CDR3 is TGTGCCAGCAGTCTAGGTGGCTTCATGAACACTGAAGCTTTCTTT.

This clonotype occurred a few times. It may be a read error: a sequence one base away is much more abundant. The chain employs TRBV29-1 and TRBJ2-1; D remains unclear. Trimming shortened V by 1 base and J by 13 bases, and 17 bases separated the two germline ends. The germline gives CDR1 SQVTM, CDR2 ANQGSEA. The CDR3 has 13 amino acids. The CDR3 reads CSVEGATMQTQFF. The CDR3, as DNA: TGCAGCGTTGAAGGCGCGACGATGCAGACCCAGTTCTTC.

Here the CDR3 DNA reads TGCGCCAGCAGTGGACAGGACACCTACGAGCAGTACTTC. Its protein is CASSGQDTYEQYF. This sequence joins TRBV10-2 and TRBJ2-7, with TRBD1 as a possible D gene (6 bases). This CDR3 has 13 residues. Trimming pared 4 bases from V and 2 bases from J, leaving 9 bases between. CDR1 and CDR2 (germline): WSHSY, SAAADI.

This clonotype was picked up many times. The chain is built from TRBV6-2 or TRBV6-3 and TRBJ2-6, with D perhaps TRBD1 (5 bases). The CDR3 contains 18 residues. Germline lookup yields CDR1 MNHEY and CDR2 SVGEGT. V lost 2 bases to trimming and J lost 4 bases, with 18 bases between them. Here the CDR3 DNA reads TGTGCCAGCAGTTACACCTCCGGTGGGGCTAGGGGGGCCAACGTCCTGACTTTC. It translates to CASSYTSGGARGANVLTF.

On this clonotype itself: This clone may be a read error of a much larger clone one base away. The chain recombines TRBV4-3 with TRBJ2-7; unclear D gene. Germline V gene sequence: CDR1 LGHNA, CDR2 YSLEER. CDR3 length equals 14 residues. The CDR3 reads CASSQVQATYKQYF. CDR3 nucleotide sequence: TGCGCCAGCAGCCAAGTCCAGGCTACCTACAAGCAGTACTTC.

This clonotype was found a few times. The CDR3 loop is CASSARDRGSPLHF. In DNA, the CDR3 is TGTGCCAGCAGCGCACGGGACAGGGGATCACCCCTCCACTTT. This chain joins TRBV9 and TRBJ1-6; 10 positions match TRBD1. The germline CDR1 and CDR2 sequences are SGDLS and YYNGEE. J was trimmed by 10 bases and V by 3 bases; bases with no gene match: 4. The CDR3 is 14 amino acids. Using reference TRBV9 and TRBJ1-6 for the parts outside the CDR3, the full variable domain is DSGVTQTPKHLITATGQRVTLRCSPRSGDLSVYWYQQSLDQGLQFLIQYYNGEERAKGNILERFSAQQFPDLHSELNLSSLELGDSALYFCASSARDRGSPLHFGNGTRLTVT.

In DNA, the CDR3 is TGTGCCAGCAGCTTAGATAGCTTGGATTCACCCCTCCACTTT. It is translated as CASSLDSLDSPLHF. This chain links TRBV7-3 with TRBJ1-6; D gene uncertain. Germline-derived CDR1 and CDR2 are SGHTA and FQGTGA. This CDR3 region has 14 residues. Trimming took 2 bases from V and 8 from J, leaving 10 bases between them.

This chain links TRBV6-1 with TRBJ2-2; D ambiguous. Trimming cost V 4 bases and J 2 bases, with 11 bases left between them. The germline gives CDR1 MNHNS, CDR2 SASEGT. CDR3 length: 15 residues. CDR3 sequence: CASSAEILNTGELFF. Written as DNA, the CDR3 is TGTGCCAGCAGTGCAGAGATCCTTAACACCGGGGAGCTGTTTTTT.

Comments on this clonotype: One base away lies a much larger clone, so this may be a sequencing read error. The V gene is TRBV4-3, the J gene TRBJ2-1; TRBD2 matches at 10 bases. The better agreement between TRBJ2-7 and the DNA end casts doubt on the J call. Germline CDR1 LGHNA, CDR2 YSLEER. This CDR3 has 15 amino acids. Written as DNA, the CDR3 is TGCGCCAGCAGCCAGAGCGGGGGGGGATACAATGAGCAGTACTTC. As protein: CASSQSGGGYNEQYF.

The chain couples TRBV20-1 to TRBJ1-5, with a tentative D call TRBD1 (5 bases). V was pared by 4 bases and J by 0 bases, with 7 bases between. In germline, CDR1 is DFQATT, CDR2 SNEGSKA (reference sequence). CDR3 size: 13 residues. The CDR3 region is CSAIGTSNQPQHF. In nucleotides, the CDR3 is TGCAGTGCTATCGGGACTAGCAATCAGCCCCAGCATTTT.

The gene calls are TRBV18 and TRBJ2-7; D may be TRBD2 (6 bases). The CDR3 is 16 amino acids. V was cut by 2 bases and J by 1 base, with 15 bases left in between. Germline CDR1 KGHSH, CDR2 LQKENI. CDR3 sequence (DNA): TGTGCCAGCTCACCATTACCAGCGGGTTCTTCCTACGAGCAGTACTTC. This translates into CASSPLPAGSSYEQYF.

This clonotype has a count of ten or more. The chain employs TRBV4-3 and TRBJ2-3, with D unresolved. The CDR3 loop spans 16 amino acids. The germline V gene encodes CDR1 LGHNA and CDR2 YSLEER. V was clipped by 0 bases and J by 1 base, with 11 bases between them. This CDR3 is CASSQDHGWRTDTQYF. CDR3 nucleotide sequence: TGCGCCAGCAGCCAAGATCACGGCTGGCGCACAGATACGCAGTATTTT.

This clonotype came up a few times. The gene calls are TRBV12-5 and TRBJ2-7; D is perhaps TRBD2 (6 bases). V dropped 5 bases and J dropped 7 bases, with 15 bases sitting between them. Germline V gene data show CDR1 as LGHNT and CDR2 as FRNRAP. The CDR3 contains 13 residues. The CDR3 coding sequence is TGTGCTAGTGGTGGAGACCCCGGGGGAGAGCAGTACTTC. This gives the protein CASGGDPGGEQYF. Full variable domain (outside the CDR3, taken from reference TRBV12-5 and TRBJ2-7): DARVTQTPRHKVTEMGQEVTMRCQPILGHNTVFWYRQTMMQGLELLAYFRNRAPLDDSGMPKDRFSAEMPDATLATLKIQPSEPRDSAVYFCASGGDPGGEQYFGPGTRLTVT.

The rearrangement joins TRBV20-1 to TRBJ2-7; 14 bases are shared with TRBD2. The DNA end is more similar to TRBJ2-5, so the J call may be wrong. The germline V gene encodes CDR1 DFQATT and CDR2 SNEGSKA (reference sequence). This CDR3 contains 12 residues. CDR3 loop: CSAGLAGGTQYF. CDR3 nucleotides: TGCAGTGCTGGACTAGCGGGGGGGACCCAGTACTTC.

This clonotype was observed a few times. This chain uses TRBV6-2 or TRBV6-3 with TRBJ2-4; D uncertain. Germline V CDR1 and CDR2: MNHEY, SVGEGT. The CDR3 has 17 amino acids. Between the trimmed V and J ends, which lost 0 bases and 0 bases, there was a span of 12 bases. The CDR3 is CASSYSRGYLAKNIQYF. The CDR3 coding sequence is TGTGCCAGCAGTTACTCTCGCGGTTACCTAGCCAAAAACATTCAGTACTTC.

This rearrangement joins TRBV6-5 to TRBJ1-6, with D possibly being TRBD1 (6 bases). The germline V gene encodes CDR1 MNHEY and CDR2 SVGAGI. V lost 8 bases, J lost 7 bases, and 15 bases lay in between. CDR3 size: 14 residues. For the CDR3, the DNA is TGTGCCAGCCAGGGGACAATAAGGAATTCACCCCTCCACTTT. It codes for CASQGTIRNSPLHF.

The gene calls are TRBV5-5 and TRBJ2-4; tentative D call: TRBD2 (5 bases). Trimming took 2 bases from V and 13 from J, leaving 16 bases between them. The germline gives CDR1 SGHKS, CDR2 YYEKEE (reference sequence). The CDR3 sequence is 13 residues long. The CDR3, as DNA: TGTGCCAGCAGCTTTGTCGACTGGGGAGAGCAGTACTTC. Its translation: CASSFVDWGEQYF. Drawing the rest from reference TRBV5-5 and TRBJ2-4, the complete variable domain is DAGVTQSPTHLIKTRGQQVTLRCSPISGHKSVSWYQQVLGQGPQFIFQYYEKEERGRGNFPDRFSARQFPNYSSELNVNALLLGDSALYLCASSFVDWGEQYFGAGTRLSVL.

This clonotype was recorded only once. This chain joins TRBV12-3 or TRBV12-4 and TRBJ2-5; 8 bases match TRBD1. The J segment lost 9 bases and the V segment lost 4 bases, leaving 7 bases of the junction unmatched. This CDR3 is 13 amino acids long. CDR3 coding DNA: TGTGCCAGCAGTTCCCGGACAGGGCAGGCCCAGTACTTC. Its protein is CASSSRTGQAQYF.

This chain uses TRBV12-3 or TRBV12-4 with TRBJ2-5; 7 positions match TRBD2. CDR3 size: 16 residues. With 5 bases clipped from V and 0 bases from J, the junction kept 9 bases outside the gene matches. The CDR3 loop is CASSTYGGSHQETQYF. The CDR3 DNA follows: TGTGCCAGCAGTACCTACGGGGGGAGCCACCAAGAGACCCAGTACTTC.

The sample holds a few counts of this clonotype. The chain employs TRBV12-3 or TRBV12-4 and TRBJ2-5; TRBD1 or TRBD2 may be the D gene (7 bases each). This CDR3 spans 14 amino acids. Trimming took off 2 bases at V and 11 bases at J, with 18 bases between the two ends. In nucleotides, the CDR3 is TGTGCCAGCAGTTTAAAGGGAGGGGGCAATGAGCAGTACTTC. Translating gives CASSLKGGGNEQYF.

As to this clonotype: No conserved phenylalanine or tryptophan is present at the end of the CDR3, so a read error is the likely explanation. V and J are TRBV6-2 or TRBV6-3 and TRBJ2-7; no clear D. V was cut by 4 bases and J by 0 bases, with 10 bases left in between. CDR1 MNHEY and CDR2 SVGEGT come from the germline V gene. This CDR3 spans 14 amino acids. The CDR3 nucleotides are TGTGCCAGCAGTTTATTGACCAGCTCCTACGAGCAGTACTTG. Amino acids: CASSLLTSSYEQYL.

This chain uses TRBV28 with TRBJ2-5; 8 bases are shared with TRBD1. Germline V lookup: CDR1 MDHEN, CDR2 SYDVKM. V was pared by 4 bases and J by 5 bases, with 12 bases of the junction left unmatched. There are 16 residues in the CDR3. The chain's CDR3 is CASSSRTGRSRETQYF. The CDR3 DNA is TGTGCCAGCAGTTCCAGGACAGGGCGGTCCCGGGAGACCCAGTACTTC.

The chain is built from TRBV4-3 and TRBJ2-6, with a tentative D call TRBD1 (5 bases). Trimming stripped 0 bases from V and 2 bases from J, with 8 bases between. The CDR3 loop spans 16 amino acids. Germline V gene data show CDR1 as LGHNA and CDR2 as YSLEER. The CDR3 bases are TGCGCCAGCAGCCAAGATTTCAGGGCTGGGGCCAACGTCCTGACTTTC. Translating it yields CASSQDFRAGANVLTF.

The rearrangement joins TRBV6-6 to TRBJ2-6, with D unresolved. Germline CDR1 is MNHNY and CDR2 is SVGAGI (reference sequence). CDR3 length: 14 residues. The V and J ends lost 3 bases and 4 bases respectively, with 7 bases between them. CDR3 protein: CASSYGEGANVLTF. The CDR3 DNA follows: TGTGCCAGCAGTTATGGGGAAGGGGCCAACGTCCTGACTTTC.

This clonotype appeared a few times. The chain combines TRBV20-1 with TRBJ2-1, with 9 bases matching TRBD2. Germline CDR1 is DFQATT and CDR2 is SNEGSKA (reference sequence). The junction had 2 bases not matched to a gene; V was cut back by 0 bases and J by 2 bases. The CDR3 loop spans 15 amino acids. CDR3: CSAREASGAYNEQFF. The DNA of the CDR3 is TGCAGTGCTAGAGAAGCTAGCGGGGCCTACAATGAGCAGTTCTTC.

By its share, this clonotype is medium-sized (0.01 to 0.1%). The chain recombines TRBV4-3 with TRBJ2-1; 10 bases are a match to TRBD2. The CDR3 consists of 16 residues. The J segment lost 1 base and the V segment lost 2 bases, leaving 2 bases of the junction unmatched. CDR1 is LGHNA and CDR2 is YSLEER in the germline V gene. The CDR3 protein is CASSQSSGGSYNEQFF. CDR3 nucleotide sequence: TGCGCCAGCAGCCAATCTAGCGGGGGATCCTACAATGAGCAGTTCTTC.